This T cell receptor (beta chain) was observed in a study of shared clonotypes between healthy human individuals. Libraries were prepared by immunoSEQ multiplex PCR; TCRdb keeps only in-frame clonotypes and omits some of them. The sample consists of over a million clones, about 80% of them appearing once. Trimming shortened V by 5 bases and J by 4 bases, and 14 bases separated the two germline ends. Looked up from germline, CDR1 is MGHRA and CDR2 is YSYEKL. The CDR3 spans 15 residues. The sequencing sample was made of memory CD4+ T cells from PBMCs. Subset meaning: CD45RA-negative fraction. The J gene is TRBJ1-4, the V gene TRBV4-1; D not resolved. The TCR originated in a man aged 18 to 29 in good health. Some clones in this sample may be carry-over from other donors' samples. The CDR3 loop is CASSSPTQINEKLFF. CDR3 DNA sequence: TGCGCCAGCAGCTCCCCGACGCAGATTAATGAAAAACTGTTTTTT.